This TCR beta chain was profiled in a study of cytomegalovirus exposure and HLA in healthy donors. General study results and limits: DRB1 had the most TCR associations and HLA-C the fewest, a later analysis found, with rates varying by HLA locus. What was likely a sequencing artifact was a cluster of highly shared sequence variants. Immune exposure was documented only through CMV serostatus.

About this clone itself: Its antigen is as yet unknown. Other DNA sequences in this specimen translate into the identical CDR3.

Healthy people donating bone marrow made up the donors. This PCR relied on a set of 60 Vbeta primers and 13 Jbeta primers. Only in-frame clones appear in the TCRdb table, and some are missing; sequencing was by immunoSEQ multiplex PCR. This sample has 65,000 to 70,000 clones, with less than 75% found just once. The V segment lost 1 base and the J segment 4 bases; nucleotides outside the gene matches: 0. The germline V gene has CDR1 SGHTA and CDR2 FQGTGA. The CDR3 has 13 amino acids. The specimen was PBMCs. The chain combines TRBV7-3 with TRBJ2-5; the match to TRBD2 covers 7 bases. The clonotype comes from a woman between 25 and 40 years old in good health and CMV-seronegative. The CDR3 coding sequence is TGTGCCAGCAGCTTAAGGGAGGGAGAGACCCAGTACTTC. Protein: CASSLREGETQYF. Filled out from reference TRBV7-3 and TRBJ2-5, the complete variable domain reads GAGVSQTPSNKVTEKGKYVELRCDPISGHTALYWYRQSLGQGPEFLIYFQGTGAADDSGLPNDRFFAVRPEGSVSTLKIQRTERGDSAVYLCASSLREGETQYFGPGTRLLVL.